The next 26 T cell receptor beta chains were all read from a single sample in a study of vaccination effects on CD4 cells after COVID-19. Before sequencing, viral peptide pools were used by the ViraFEST assay to expand antigen-specific CD4+ T cells. CD4+ T cells were isolated after around ten days of culture. Participants were vaccinated with two doses of either the BNT162b2 or mRNA-1273 vaccine. Libraries were prepared by immunoSEQ multiplex PCR; TCRdb keeps only in-frame clonotypes and omits some of them. This table has tens of thousands of clones, roughly 74% appearing once. These receptors' targets are unknown. This sample comprised CD4+ T cells from PBMCs cultured with HCoV-OC43 spike peptides, obtained after COVID-19 vaccination. Subset denoted: HCoV-OC43 spike overlapping peptide pool stimulation. All receptors come from a human donor who received a COVID-19 vaccine.

This clone occurred a few times. The chain couples TRBV5-1 to TRBJ2-5; the D call may be TRBD1 or TRBD2 (6 bases each). Germline CDR1 is SGHRS and CDR2 is YFSETQ. Between the trimmed V and J ends, which lost 0 bases and 3 bases, there was a span of 12 bases. The CDR3 extends over 15 amino acids. CDR3 region: CASSLGSGAEETQYF. The CDR3 coding sequence is TGCGCCAGCAGCTTGGGGTCGGGGGCCGAAGAGACCCAGTACTTC.

V usage is TRBV2 and J usage is TRBJ2-3; either TRBD1 or TRBD2 may fit D (5 bases each). The germline gives CDR1 SNHLY, CDR2 FYNNEI. The CDR3 is 14 residues long. Trimming cost V 6 bases and J 8 bases, with 18 bases left between them. CDR3 protein: CASRRDPESRTQYF. CDR3 DNA sequence: TGTGCCAGCAGGAGGGACCCGGAAAGTCGTACGCAGTATTTT.

This clone was found a few times. This chain joins TRBV19 and TRBJ1-3, with a possible D match to TRBD1 (6 bases). The germline V gene encodes CDR1 LNHDA and CDR2 SQIVND (reference sequence). Trimming removed 5 bases at V and 0 bases at J, with 11 bases between. There are 15 residues in the CDR3. CDR3 sequence reads: CASSPTGPSGNTIYF. CDR3 sequence (DNA): TGTGCCAGTAGTCCTACAGGGCCCTCTGGAAACACCATATATTTT.

This clone was counted between two and nine times. This chain joins TRBV3-1 (or the pseudogene TRBV3-2) and TRBJ2-1; D not resolved. V was cut by 0 bases and J by 12 bases, with 9 bases left in between. The CDR3 covers 12 residues. Germline CDR1 and CDR2: LGHDT and YNNKEL (reference sequence). Written as DNA, the CDR3 is TGTGCCAGCAGCCAAGAATCACGGGTGCAGTTCTTC. Translated, it gives CASSQESRVQFF.

The CDR3 sequence is CASSESGRESGTQYF. CDR3 DNA sequence: TGTGCCAGCAGTGAAAGTGGCAGGGAATCGGGGACCCAGTACTTC. The chain joins TRBV2 to TRBJ2-5; TRBD1 might be the D (5 bases). The CDR3 runs to 15 residues. V shed 2 bases and J shed 7 bases, with 17 bases lying between them. Germline loops: CDR1 SNHLY, CDR2 FYNNEI.

This clone was detected only a few times. The chain carries TRBV19 and TRBJ1-3; 7 positions match TRBD1. V gave up 3 bases and J gave up 0 bases; unmatched junction bases: 8. There are 17 residues in the CDR3. Germline V gene sequence: CDR1 LNHDA, CDR2 SQIVND (reference sequence). CDR3 sequence reads: CASSIRYGTDSGNTIYF. In nucleotides, the CDR3 is TGTGCCAGTAGTATTCGATACGGGACAGACTCTGGAAACACCATATATTTT.

The chain links TRBV4-1 to TRBJ2-1; 12 nucleotides line up with TRBD2. This CDR3 has 21 residues. Unmatched junction bases numbered 13, after V lost 1 base and J lost 0 bases. Germline CDR1 is MGHRA and CDR2 is YSYEKL. The CDR3 is CASSQGLAGGKPNSSYNEQFF. CDR3 sequence (DNA): TGCGCCAGCAGCCAAGGGCTAGCGGGAGGGAAACCTAATAGCTCCTACAATGAGCAGTTCTTC.

This rearrangement joins TRBV3-1 (or the pseudogene TRBV3-2) to TRBJ1-6; perhaps TRBD1 as D (5 bases). With 1 base removed from V and 5 bases from J, the gap between germline ends came to 15 bases. The CDR3 totals 17 residues. Germline CDR1 is LGHDT and CDR2 is YNNKEL (reference sequence). The CDR3 DNA is TGTGCCAGCAGCCAAGGAATGTTTAAGGGGAATAATTCACCCCTCCACTTT. It codes for CASSQGMFKGNNSPLHF.

This chain links TRBV6-5 with TRBJ2-2; D is perhaps TRBD1 (6 bases). The V and J ends lost 6 bases and 7 bases respectively, with 15 bases between them. CDR1 is MNHEY and CDR2 is SVGAGI in the germline V gene. CDR3 length: 14 amino acids. The CDR3 spells CASSYQGKIGELFF. DNA for the CDR3: TGTGCCAGCAGCTACCAGGGGAAGATCGGGGAGCTGTTTTTT.

This clone is a singleton in its sample. This chain links TRBV29-1 with TRBJ2-5, with 8 bases fitting TRBD1. Germline CDR1 SQVTM, CDR2 ANQGSEA. V was clipped by 6 bases and J by 3 bases; unmatched bases: 0. CDR3 length: 11 residues. DNA of the CDR3: TGCAGCGTGACAGGGGAAGAGACCCAGTACTTC. Protein: CSVTGEETQYF.

The chain combines TRBV9 with TRBJ2-5, with D possibly TRBD2 on 5 matching bases. Per the germline V gene, CDR1 is SGDLS and CDR2 is YYNGEE. The ends were cut back, 4 bases at V and 5 bases at J, with 12 bases in the middle. The CDR3 consists of 13 residues. CDR3 nucleotides: TGTGCCAGCAGCCCTCTAGCCCGGGAGACCCAGTACTTC. It yields the protein CASSPLARETQYF.

The chain links TRBV4-1 to TRBJ1-3, with a tentative D call TRBD1 (6 bases). This CDR3 comprises 17 residues. Between the trimmed V and J ends, which lost 1 base and 0 bases, there was a span of 13 bases. Germline V gene lookup returns CDR1 MGHRA and CDR2 YSYEKL. The CDR3 region is CASSQGAQGNSGNTIYF. The CDR3 DNA follows: TGCGCCAGCAGCCAAGGCGCACAGGGAAACTCTGGAAACACCATATATTTT.

The V call is TRBV14, the J call TRBJ2-1; TRBD2 is a possible D gene (5 bases). The CDR3 consists of 15 residues. Per the germline V gene, CDR1 is SGHDN and CDR2 is FVKESK. Trimming left V 4 bases short and J 3 bases short, with 13 bases between. CDR3 sequence (DNA): TGTGCCAGCAGCCGCCTTACCGGGGACTACAATGAGCAGTTCTTC. Translating gives CASSRLTGDYNEQFF.

This clone is classed as medium-sized. The chain carries TRBV10-1 and TRBJ2-1; 10 bases match TRBD2. The germline V gene has CDR1 WNHNN and CDR2 SYGVQD (reference sequence). Trimming took 6 bases from V and 5 from J; bases not matched to a gene: 10. This CDR3 contains 16 residues. The CDR3 DNA reads TGCGCCAGCAGAGACACCCGGACTAGCGGTAACAATGAGCAGTTCTTC. This codes for CASRDTRTSGNNEQFF.

This chain connects TRBV19 to TRBJ2-2; D is uncertain. This CDR3 region has 13 residues. Germline V gene data show CDR1 as LNHDA and CDR2 as SQIVND (reference sequence). Trimming pared 9 bases from V and 7 bases from J, leaving 15 bases between. CDR3 residues: CASSSSSVGELFF. The CDR3 DNA is TGTGCCAGCTCGTCCTCGAGTGTCGGGGAGCTGTTTTTT. Full variable domain (remainder filled in from reference TRBV19 and TRBJ2-2): DGGITQSPKYLFRKEGQNVTLSCEQNLNHDAMYWYRQDPGQGLRLIYYSQIVNDFQKGDIAEGYSVSREKKESFPLTVTSAQKNPTAFYLCASSSSSVGELFFGEGSRLTVL.

This chain links TRBV6-5 with TRBJ2-1, with D possibly matching TRBD1 (6 bases). V dropped 7 bases and J dropped 0 bases, with 10 bases sitting between them. Germline V gene sequence: CDR1 MNHEY, CDR2 SVGAGI. This CDR3 contains 14 residues. Written as DNA, the CDR3 is TGTGCCAGCATTTTACAGGGCTCCTACAATGAGCAGTTCTTC. As protein: CASILQGSYNEQFF.

This clone was seen more than once but under ten times. The chain is built from TRBV4-2 and TRBJ2-3, with 9 bases matching TRBD1. With V trimmed by 1 base and J by 6 bases, 8 bases remained unmatched. The germline V gene has CDR1 LGHNA and CDR2 YNFKEQ. CDR3 size: 16 residues. The CDR3 sequence is CASSQGGTGILDTQYF. The CDR3 nucleotides are TGTGCCAGCAGCCAAGGCGGGACAGGGATTCTGGATACGCAGTATTTT.

The chain is built from TRBV7-2 and TRBJ2-1; 7 bases match TRBD2. V lost 4 bases to trimming and J lost 8 bases; unmatched junction nucleotides: 8. The CDR3 is 14 residues long. CDR1 and CDR2 (germline): SGHTA, FQGNSA. The CDR3 coding sequence is TGTGCCAGCAGCTCAAGCGGGATAGGAGATGAGCAGTTCTTC. Translation: CASSSSGIGDEQFF.

The rearrangement links TRBV19 to TRBJ2-1, with a possible D match to TRBD2 (5 bases). With 3 bases removed from V and 5 bases from J, the gap between germline ends came to 20 bases. CDR1 and CDR2 from the germline V gene are LNHDA and SQIVND (reference sequence). The CDR3 is 17 residues long. The CDR3 DNA is TGTGCCAGTAGTATTGGGCCTACAACTAGGTGGGACAATGAGCAGTTCTTC. This codes for CASSIGPTTRWDNEQFF.

The chain joins TRBV10-2 to TRBJ2-7; 9 bases match TRBD2. The CDR3 is made up of 15 amino acids. Germline V gives CDR1 WSHSY, CDR2 SAAADI. V shed 3 bases, J shed 7 bases, and the junction held 10 bases outside the gene matches. This CDR3 is CASSDLAGGPGEQYF. As DNA, the CDR3 is TGCGCCAGCAGTGATTTGGCGGGGGGGCCGGGGGAGCAGTACTTC.

This chain uses TRBV30 with TRBJ2-3; D is possibly TRBD1 (5 bases). The CDR3 is 12 amino acids. V was shortened by 5 bases and J by 1 base, with 7 bases between the two germline ends. Germline V gives CDR1 GTSNPN, CDR2 SVGIG (reference sequence). CDR3 coding DNA: TGTGCCTGGGAGACAGGCACAGATACGCAGTATTTT. Encoded protein: CAWETGTDTQYF.

The CDR3 reads CASSLAPGGAGHEQFF. Here the CDR3 DNA reads TGCGCCAGCAGCTTGGCTCCGGGGGGGGCTGGTCATGAGCAGTTCTTC. The chain employs TRBV5-1 and TRBJ2-1, with TRBD2 matching 8 bases. The CDR3 has 16 amino acids. With V trimmed by 0 bases and J by 8 bases, 10 bases remained unmatched. Germline V gene data show CDR1 as SGHRS and CDR2 as YFSETQ.

This clone was counted once. The chain employs TRBV5-1 and TRBJ1-4; D remains unclear. This CDR3 spans 14 amino acids. V was shortened by 4 bases and J by 8 bases, with 15 bases between the two germline ends. Germline CDR1 reads SGHRS; CDR2 reads YFSETQ. The CDR3 protein is CASSQDRPGEKLFF. In DNA, the CDR3 is TGCGCCAGCAGCCAGGACCGACCTGGGGAAAAACTGTTTTTT.

This sequence joins TRBV19 and TRBJ2-7; no clear D. Trimming cost V 3 bases and J 1 base, with 7 bases left between them. Germline CDR1 reads LNHDA; CDR2 reads SQIVND (reference sequence). The CDR3 extends over 13 amino acids. The CDR3 reads CASSIPQSYEQYF. The CDR3, as DNA: TGTGCCAGTAGTATTCCACAGTCCTACGAGCAGTACTTC. Complete variable domain (other parts from reference TRBV19 and TRBJ2-7): DGGITQSPKYLFRKEGQNVTLSCEQNLNHDAMYWYRQDPGQGLRLIYYSQIVNDFQKGDIAEGYSVSREKKESFPLTVTSAQKNPTAFYLCASSIPQSYEQYFGPGTRLTVT.

This chain's CDR3 is CASSQEGTSGRHEQYF. The CDR3 coding sequence is TGTGCCAGCAGCCAAGAAGGAACTAGCGGGAGGCACGAGCAGTACTTC. This chain connects TRBV4-2 to TRBJ2-7; 12 bases align to TRBD2. Germline V gene lookup returns CDR1 LGHNA and CDR2 YNFKEQ. Trimming took 0 bases from V and 5 from J; bases not matched to a gene: 5. This CDR3 spans 16 amino acids.

The rearrangement links TRBV30 to TRBJ2-7; D ambiguous. Germline V CDR1 and CDR2: GTSNPN, SVGIG (reference sequence). Trimming pared 0 bases from V and 2 bases from J, leaving 2 bases between. This CDR3 has 11 amino acids. In DNA, the CDR3 is TGTGCCTGGAGTGTCGCCTACGAGCAGTACTTC. It translates to CAWSVAYEQYF.